This entry features one T cell receptor beta chain sequence. Its antigen has not been determined. No base qualities exist here, and no much larger clone lies one base off it. The library was obtained by 5' RACE. The listed sequencing device is Illumina HiSeq 2500. The second PCR ran for roughly 7 to 11 cycles and used a J-beta primer mix along with a sample-barcoded 5' primer. A unique molecular identifier was introduced onto each TCR beta cDNA molecule by a template-switch 5' adaptor carrying 12 random nucleotides. At least 3 million CDR3-containing paired-end reads were obtained from each sample. First-strand cDNA synthesis was performed from all RNA using the Mint cDNA synthesis kit, with priming by a TRBC-specific oligonucleotide. Following uracil-DNA glycosylase treatment, a first 18-cycle PCR with universal primers M1SS and BC2_uni_R was performed on all cDNA. Per the source publication's procedure: For normalization, 1 million high-quality reads, each with a distinct molecular identifier, were randomly selected from each sample. Instead of being binned into consensus sequences, reads with shared molecular identifiers were discarded. MiTCR, run with a Q25 quality threshold and the strictest error-elimination algorithm, handled CDR3 identification, clonotype clustering and error correction. A nonparametric unseen species model with Euler transformation was used to estimate a lower bound on total TCR beta diversity. Clones were called with MiXCR by TCRdb after fastp trimmed the public reads at Q25, and only in-frame beta chains were retained. Rows are combined by CDR3 protein, so each entry shows the most common genes and DNA. TCRdb's processing, not the study's, gives the V and J calls here. The sample table lists 890,000 or so distinct CDR3 sequences, approximately 59% of them with a count of one. The ten largest account for 25% to 35% of the sample.

This entry belongs to a study of blood T cells in healthy people across ages (dated by TCRdb to about 2015). About the investigation overall: In model experiments, template switching captured roughly one uniquely barcoded TCR beta cDNA molecule for every two T cells. The donors were divided into four age groups: young (average about 15 years), middle-aged (about 39), aged (under 70) and long-lived (about 79). Using deep sequencing normalized with unique cDNA molecular identifiers, the study measured how TCR beta repertoire diversity changes with age. To avoid experimental bias, donors of different ages were distributed randomly across sequencing lanes. The study analyzed two additional independent replicas of 1 million unique cDNA reads from the same blood draw for two donors, one aged 18 to 29 and one aged 80 or older. Broader findings and caveats from the paper: Observed TCR beta diversity per million T cells fell roughly linearly with age, and a significant reduction was already apparent by age approximately 41. Observed TCR beta diversity correlated strongly with the percentage of naive T cells measured by flow cytometry. Compared with the aged group, the long-lived group had more naive CD4+ T cells, fewer expanded clones and increased TCR diversity, suggesting age selection. Donor CMV infection status was unknown, potentially confounding age-related changes in expanded clonotypes. Estimates of total diversity based on one million sequenced T cells were regarded as lower bounds and as underestimates. Since profiling was done on bulk unsorted PBMCs, naive and antigen-experienced compartments could not be conclusively compared.

Donors were 35 to 40 systemically healthy Caucasian individuals from Russia aged roughly 6 to 100 years. Roughly 9.5 milliliters of peripheral blood were drawn from each donor into EDTA-treated Vacutainer tubes. PBMCs were isolated by Ficoll-Paque density-gradient centrifugation, with at least 7 million obtained per sample. Trizol reagent was used to extract total RNA from PBMCs, with at least 6 micrograms per sample. The percentages of naive CD45RAhigh/CD27high T cells were determined by flow cytometry on a PBMC aliquot from every donor. This TCR derives from a man aged 25 to 40 in good health. The specimen sequenced was blood.

The DNA sequence is TGTGCCAGCAGGGAGAGGGGGATTGCTGAAGCTTTCTTT. This encodes CASRERGIAEAFF. The V and J segments used are TRBV12-3 or TRBV12-4 and TRBJ1-1; perhaps TRBD1 is the D gene, with 6 bases matching. V loses 6 bases, J loses 6 bases, and the germline ends lie 14 bases apart. From cysteine to phenylalanine, the CDR3 is 13 amino acids long. Only CDR3 DNA is held: 39 bases, read in frame from base 1.